One and the same sample provided the 8 T cell receptor beta chains below, sequenced in a study of CD8+ T cells in alopecia areata. Investigators isolated RNA and reverse transcribed it into cDNA to act as the sequencing template. The table came from immunoSEQ multiplex PCR; TCRdb's copy has only in-frame clones and leaves some out. The table lists 160,000 or so clones, just over 65% of them singletons. Sequencing used CD8+ T cells sorted from blood, obtained at week 0. The receptors were sampled from a human donor with alopecia areata.

The chain is built from TRBV19 and TRBJ1-1, with 9 bases lining up with TRBD1. V lost 3 bases, J lost 0 bases, and 5 bases stayed unmatched. Germline V lookup: CDR1 LNHDA, CDR2 SQIVND (reference sequence). The CDR3 spans 16 residues. The CDR3, as DNA: TGTGCCAGTAGTATCTTACAGGGGGCCGTGAACACTGAAGCTTTCTTT. It codes for CASSILQGAVNTEAFF.

This clone was detected only a few times. The genes are TRBV5-1 and TRBJ2-7; TRBD2 might be the D (5 bases). V lost 0 bases to trimming and J lost 3 bases, with 10 bases between them. Per germline, CDR1 SGHRS and CDR2 YFSETQ. There are 14 residues in the CDR3. The CDR3 bases are TGCGCCAGCAGCTTGGTGGCAGAGGGCTACGAGCAGTACTTC. Translated: CASSLVAEGYEQYF.

This clone showed up just once. This rearrangement joins TRBV7-8 to TRBJ2-7; weak D call: TRBD1 (5 bases). V lost 3 bases to trimming and J lost 7 bases, with 10 bases between them. Germline CDR1 is SGHVS and CDR2 is FQNEAQ. The CDR3 covers 12 residues. The CDR3 here is CASSFQGAEQYF. The CDR3 DNA is TGTGCCAGCAGCTTTCAGGGTGCGGAGCAGTACTTC. The variable domain in full, completed from reference TRBV7-8 and TRBJ2-7, reads GAGVSQSPRYKVAKRGQDVALRCDPISGHVSLFWYQQALGQGPEFLTYFQNEAQLDKSGLPSDRFFAERPEGSVSTLKIQRTQQEDSAVYLCASSFQGAEQYFGPGTRLTVT.

This clone has more than one count but fewer than ten. This rearrangement joins TRBV29-1 to TRBJ2-1; D perhaps matches TRBD1 (6 bases). The ends were cut back, 4 bases at V and 6 bases at J, with 16 bases in the middle. The CDR3 covers 14 residues. Germline CDR1 reads SQVTM; CDR2 reads ANQGSEA. The CDR3 bases are TGCAGCGTTGTCCCTGGACAGTTCCCCAATGAGCAGTTCTTC. Its translation: CSVVPGQFPNEQFF.

The CDR3 region has the DNA TGTGCCAGCACCTTGACAGGGAACTATGGCTACACCTTC. It specifies CASTLTGNYGYTF. V and J are TRBV6-1 and TRBJ1-2, with 7 bases identical to TRBD1. Trimming at V came to 7 bases and at J to 2 bases, leaving 4 bases not matched to a gene. Germline CDR1 and CDR2: MNHNS and SASEGT. The CDR3 has 13 amino acids.

The chain has TRBV30 and TRBJ2-7; D not resolved. V shed 0 bases and J shed 7 bases, with 19 bases lying between them. The V gene's germline CDR1 is GTSNPN and CDR2 SVGIG (reference sequence). The CDR3 is 15 residues long. CDR3 coding DNA: TGTGCCTGGAGTGTATCCTGGCAGGTCTGGGGAGAGCAGTACTTC. It encodes CAWSVSWQVWGEQYF.

The V gene is TRBV7-9, the J gene TRBJ1-1, with TRBD1 as a possible D gene (5 bases). V lost 3 bases, J lost 6 bases, and 11 bases lay in between. This CDR3 region has 13 residues. Per the germline V gene, CDR1 is SEHNR and CDR2 is FQNEAQ (reference sequence). This CDR3 is CASSFSRDSEAFF. CDR3 in DNA: TGTGCCAGCAGCTTCTCCCGGGACTCTGAAGCTTTCTTT. Supplemented by reference TRBV7-9 and TRBJ1-1, the full variable domain reads DTGVSQNPRHKITKRGQNVTFRCDPISEHNRLYWYRQTLGQGPEFLTYFQNEAQLEKSRLLSDRFSAERPKGSFSTLEIQRTEQGDSAMYLCASSFSRDSEAFFGQGTRLTVV.

This clone has only a few counts. The chain joins TRBV7-4 to TRBJ1-2, with 9 bases that match TRBD1. Germline CDR1 is SGHVT and CDR2 is SQSDAQ. The J segment lost 5 bases and the V segment lost 2 bases, leaving 9 bases of the junction unmatched. The CDR3 contains 16 residues. The CDR3 loop reads CASSLYVAGQGYGYTF. The DNA of the CDR3 is TGTGCCAGCAGCTTATACGTCGCGGGACAGGGTTATGGCTACACCTTC.